What follows are 19 T cell receptor beta chains derived from one specimen sequenced in a study of shared clonotypes between healthy human individuals. Sequenced by immunoSEQ multiplex PCR; TCRdb stores in-frame clones only, minus some. The sample shows under 2.5 million clones, 80% to 95% of them seen only once. Sequencing input: naive CD4+ T cells from PBMCs. Subset reported: CD45RA+ positively selected. The receptor set was obtained from a man between 18 and 29 years old in good health. Some clones in this sample may be carry-over from other donors' samples.

The table lists this clone with a count of one. This sequence joins TRBV4-1 and TRBJ2-7; possibly TRBD1 for D (6 bases). Trimming cost V 1 base and J 8 bases, with 15 bases left between them. Looked up from germline, CDR1 is MGHRA and CDR2 is YSYEKL. The CDR3 contains 14 residues. DNA of the CDR3: TGCGCCAGCAGCCAAGTTGAACAGGGACAAAAGCAGTACTTC. As protein: CASSQVEQGQKQYF.

The rearrangement links TRBV11-2 to TRBJ1-1, with D possibly matching TRBD1 (6 bases). The ends were cut back, 6 bases at V and 1 base at J, with 9 bases in the middle. This CDR3 has 13 amino acids. Per the germline V gene, CDR1 is SGHAT and CDR2 is FQNNGV. The chain's CDR3 is CASRQGWNTEAFF. The DNA of the CDR3 is TGTGCCAGCAGACAGGGTTGGAACACTGAAGCTTTCTTT. The whole variable domain, filled in from reference TRBV11-2 and TRBJ1-1, reads EAGVAQSPRYKIIEKRQSVAFWCNPISGHATLYWYQQILGQGPKLLIQFQNNGVVDDSQLPKDRFSAERLKGVDSTLKIQPAKLEDSAVYLCASRQGWNTEAFFGQGTRLTVV.

This clone was detected only once. The chain employs TRBV6-1 and TRBJ2-1; TRBD1 matches 9 bases. This CDR3 is built from 14 residues. Germline CDR1 reads MNHNS; CDR2 reads SASEGT. J lost 8 bases, V lost 0 bases, and 2 bases had no gene match. CDR3 sequence: CASSEAWTGDEQFF. The CDR3 DNA sequence: TGTGCCAGCAGTGAAGCGTGGACAGGGGATGAGCAGTTCTTC.

J is TRBJ2-5 and V is TRBV9; D is unresolved. The V end lost 0 bases, the J end lost 5 bases, and 14 bases lay between the germline ends. CDR3 length: 15 amino acids. Germline CDR1 and CDR2: SGDLS and YYNGEE. Written as DNA, the CDR3 is TGTGCCAGCAGCGTAGGGGGTGTAGGTGGGGAGACCCAGTACTTC. Translating it yields CASSVGGVGGETQYF.

The chain combines TRBV28 with TRBJ1-2; D is unclear. This CDR3 is 12 amino acids long. V was clipped by 5 bases and J by 8 bases, with 12 bases between them. Germline V gene sequence: CDR1 MDHEN, CDR2 SYDVKM. The CDR3 protein is CASSLPGEGYTF. The CDR3 coding sequence is TGTGCCAGCAGTCTCCCCGGGGAAGGCTACACCTTC.

This clone was found once. The chain links TRBV5-6 to TRBJ1-1; D is perhaps TRBD1 (5 bases). The germline CDR1 and CDR2 sequences are SGHDT and YYEEEE. Trimming pared 2 bases from V and 11 bases from J, leaving 16 bases between. The CDR3 is 13 amino acids. The CDR3 spells CASSFLGRAEAFF. The CDR3 coding sequence is TGTGCCAGCAGCTTCCTCGGCAGGGCGGAGGCTTTCTTT.

The chain uses TRBV2 and TRBJ1-5, with a weak D call TRBD1 (5 bases). Trimming took off 8 bases at V and 1 base at J, with 12 bases between the two ends. This CDR3 has 14 residues. Germline V gene sequence: CDR1 SNHLY, CDR2 FYNNEI. The CDR3, as DNA: TGTGCCAGCTGCCCCGGACACAGCAATCAGCCCCAGCATTTT. The encoded protein is CASCPGHSNQPQHF.

The chain has TRBV9 and TRBJ1-4; TRBD1 matches 8 bases. The CDR3 loop spans 15 amino acids. Germline V gene lookup returns CDR1 SGDLS and CDR2 YYNGEE. The trim removed 4 bases at V and 2 bases at J, leaving 4 bases unmatched. The CDR3 protein is CASSPGDRTNEKLFF. In DNA, the CDR3 is TGTGCCAGCAGCCCAGGGGACAGGACTAATGAAAAACTGTTTTTT.

This clone was recorded once. The CDR3 region is CASRSRQGDTEAFF. DNA for the CDR3: TGTGCCAGCAGATCCCGACAGGGTGACACTGAAGCTTTCTTT. V gene TRBV6-1 combines with J gene TRBJ1-1; 7 bases fit TRBD1. This CDR3 region has 14 residues. Looked up from germline, CDR1 is MNHNS and CDR2 is SASEGT. Trimming at V came to 6 bases and at J to 3 bases, leaving 7 bases not matched to a gene.

About this clone itself: The identical CDR3 is also encoded by other nucleotide sequences in the sample. This chain uses TRBV29-1 with TRBJ2-1; 7 positions match TRBD1. Losses at the gene ends were 6 bases for V and 2 bases for J; bases not matched to a gene: 1. This CDR3 region has 12 residues. Per germline, CDR1 SQVTM and CDR2 ANQGSEA. This CDR3 reads CSVGTAYNEQFF. The CDR3 DNA reads TGCAGCGTCGGGACAGCCTACAATGAGCAGTTCTTC.

The V call is TRBV13, the J call TRBJ2-2; the match to TRBD2 covers 7 bases. The V gene's germline CDR1 is PRHDT and CDR2 FYEKMQ (reference sequence). This CDR3 is built from 17 residues. Germline trimming cut 0 bases from V and 5 bases from J; bases unmatched to any gene: 9. CDR3 in amino acids: CASSLGEGGSRTGELFF. The CDR3 region has the DNA TGTGCCAGCAGCTTAGGAGAGGGCGGGAGTAGGACCGGGGAGCTGTTTTTT.

The V gene is TRBV5-1, the J gene TRBJ2-1, with 9 bases lining up with TRBD2. The germline V gene encodes CDR1 SGHRS and CDR2 YFSETQ. The CDR3 is 15 residues long. V gave up 3 bases and J gave up 6 bases; unmatched junction bases: 7. The CDR3 region has the DNA TGCGCCAGCAGCTCCGGGACTAGCAGTTTCAATGAGCAGTTCTTC. Translating gives CASSSGTSSFNEQFF.

This clone was counted only a few times. Other DNA sequences within the sample encode an identical CDR3. The V call is TRBV18, the J call TRBJ2-3; D not resolved. V was trimmed by 2 bases and J by 1 base, leaving 1 base between them. The CDR3 has 12 amino acids. Germline V gene lookup returns CDR1 KGHSH and CDR2 LQKENI. The CDR3 nucleotides are TGTGCCAGCTCACCAGGCACAGATACGCAGTATTTT. Amino acids: CASSPGTDTQYF.

The chain has TRBV9 and TRBJ2-3, with 10 bases that match TRBD2. The germline V gene encodes CDR1 SGDLS and CDR2 YYNGEE. Unmatched junction bases numbered 19, after V lost 2 bases and J lost 1 base. The CDR3 sequence is 21 residues long. CDR3 sequence: CASSVIGAGGPSGRGTDTQYF. In DNA, the CDR3 is TGTGCCAGCAGCGTTATCGGGGCTGGAGGGCCTAGCGGGAGAGGCACAGATACGCAGTATTTT.

The chain carries TRBV28 and TRBJ2-3; tentative D call: TRBD1 (6 bases). V was shortened by 2 bases and J by 0 bases, with 18 bases between the two germline ends. This CDR3 contains 18 residues. Germline V gene lookup returns CDR1 MDHEN and CDR2 SYDVKM. The CDR3 DNA follows: TGTGCCAGCAGTTTAGGATTAGGGGGACCTTCCAGCACAGATACGCAGTATTTT. It codes for CASSLGLGGPSSTDTQYF.

In this sample, this clone turned up once. The chain combines TRBV27 with TRBJ1-4, with D perhaps TRBD1 (6 bases). From germline, CDR1 is MNHEY and CDR2 SMNVEV (reference sequence). The CDR3 loop spans 14 amino acids. The germline V and J ends were trimmed by 2 bases and 7 bases, with 11 bases remaining between them. CDR3 in amino acids: CASSLAGASEKLFF. The CDR3 region has the DNA TGTGCCAGCAGTTTAGCAGGGGCGTCTGAAAAACTGTTTTTT. The entire variable domain, with the rest obtained from reference TRBV27 and TRBJ1-4, is as follows: EAQVTQNPRYLITVTGKKLTVTCSQNMNHEYMSWYRQDPGLGLRQIYYSMNVEVTDKGDVPEGYKVSRKEKRNFPLILESPSPNQTSLYFCASSLAGASEKLFFGSGTQLSVL.

The chain has TRBV28 and TRBJ1-4, with unresolved D. Trimming left V 8 bases short and J 8 bases short, with 18 bases between. Germline values: CDR1 MDHEN, CDR2 SYDVKM. This CDR3 has 14 residues. The CDR3 bases are TGTGCCAGCGCAAAGGGAGGGCGTGAGGAAAAACTGTTTTTT. This translates into CASAKGGREEKLFF.

The J gene is TRBJ2-7, the V gene TRBV2; 7 bases align to TRBD1. The germline V gene has CDR1 SNHLY and CDR2 FYNNEI. With 1 base clipped from V and 6 bases from J, the junction kept 6 bases outside the gene matches. CDR3 length equals 14 residues. CDR3 bases: TGTGCCAGCAGTGAAGTTGGACAGGAGGCCGAGCAGTACTTC. Protein sequence: CASSEVGQEAEQYF.

The CDR3 DNA is TGCGCCAGCAGCACCGGGACTAGTGTAGCCAAAAACATTCAGTACTTC. Encoded protein: CASSTGTSVAKNIQYF. This chain uses TRBV5-1 with TRBJ2-4; 8 bases align to TRBD2. Trimming cost V 4 bases and J 0 bases; bases outside gene matches: 6. This CDR3 contains 16 residues. Germline V gene lookup returns CDR1 SGHRS and CDR2 YFSETQ. Drawing the rest from reference TRBV5-1 and TRBJ2-4, the complete variable domain is KAGVTQTPRYLIKTRGQQVTLSCSPISGHRSVSWYQQTPGQGLQFLFEYFSETQRNKGNFPGRFSGRQFSNSRSEMNVSTLELGDSALYLCASSTGTSVAKNIQYFGAGTRLSVL.